Listed below are T cell receptor beta chains from one sample, sequenced in a study of blood T cell repertoires in COVID-19. Data came from immunoSEQ multiplex PCR; TCRdb stores just in-frame clones and leaves some out. This table has 150,000 to 200,000 clones, 70% to 90% appearing once. The sample comprised peripheral blood. These receptor sequences come from a young man who had recovered from COVID-19. The CDR3 runs from the conserved cysteine through the conserved F or W. A D gene is named only where the DNA matches it firmly. The listing skips clone size in some rows; elsewhere it reads once, few, many or a size class.

J gene	D gene	V gene	clone size	CDR3 protein	CDR3 DNA
TRBJ1-2	-	TRBV2	-	CASSDVREGYGYTF	TGTGCCAGCAGTGACGTCAGGGAGGGCTATGGCTACACCTTC
TRBJ2-2	TRBD2	TRBV7-9	-	CASSLLAGDTGELFF	TGTGCCAGCAGCTTATTAGCGGGAGACACCGGGGAGCTGTTTTTT
TRBJ1-2	-	TRBV5-1	-	CASSFFRAGYGYTF	TGCGCCAGCAGCTTTTTCCGGGCGGGCTATGGCTACACCTTC
TRBJ2-7	TRBD2	TRBV6-5	few	CASSLAGGGGEQYF	TGTGCCAGCAGTCTAGCGGGAGGGGGGGGAGAGCAGTACTTC
TRBJ1-1	TRBD1	TRBV19	once	CASRPDRGFAEAFF	TGTGCCAGTAGACCAGACAGGGGTTTTGCTGAAGCTTTCTTT
TRBJ1-1	TRBD1	TRBV6-5	-	CASSYGTGSEAFF	TGTGCCAGCAGTTACGGGACAGGGTCTGAAGCTTTCTTT
TRBJ1-2	-	TRBV4-1	-	CASSLAQGPSYGYTF	TGCGCCAGCAGCTTGGCCCAGGGGCCGTCGTATGGCTACACCTTC
TRBJ1-6	-	TRBV6-6	once	CASIMDSDLNSPLHF	TGTGCCAGCATTATGGACAGCGACCTCAATTCACCCCTCCACTTT
TRBJ2-1	TRBD1	TRBV27	-	CASSSQTGTGYQYNEQFF	TGTGCCAGCAGTTCGCAAACCGGGACAGGGTACCAATACAATGAGCAGTTCTTC
TRBJ1-5	-	TRBV5-6	-	CASSWGPGGEDQPQHF	TGTGCCAGCAGCTGGGGGCCGGGGGGCGAAGATCAGCCCCAGCATTTT
TRBJ1-4	-	TRBV6-6	-	CASSRWGTGTDNEKLFF	TGTGCCAGCAGTCGGTGGGGGACTGGAACAGACAATGAAAAACTGTTTTTT
TRBJ1-1	-	TRBV19	-	CASKDYRYGENTEAFF	TGTGCCAGTAAGGATTATCGGTACGGGGAGAACACTGAAGCTTTCTTT
TRBJ2-4	-	TRBV23-1	-	CASTAYAERKNIQYF	TGCGCCAGCACTGCTTACGCGGAGAGAAAAAACATTCAGTACTTC
TRBJ2-3	-	TRBV7-2	-	CASTKSRGHADTQYF	TGTGCCAGCACCAAGTCGCGGGGCCACGCAGATACGCAGTATTTT
TRBJ2-7	TRBD2	TRBV27	once	CASSSSGSSSYEQYF	TGTGCCAGCAGTTCGAGCGGGAGCTCGTCCTACGAGCAGTACTTC
TRBJ2-5	-	TRBV28	once	CASSLPGMETQYF	TGTGCCAGCAGTTTACCAGGAATGGAGACCCAGTACTTC
TRBJ2-7	TRBD2	TRBV4-1	-	CASSQYGTSGNTYEQYF	TGCGCCAGCAGCCAGTACGGGACTAGCGGGAATACCTACGAGCAGTACTTC
TRBJ2-7	TRBD1	TRBV16	-	CASSRGTGGMGEQYF	TGTGCCAGCAGCCGCGGGACAGGGGGTATGGGCGAGCAGTACTTC
TRBJ2-5	-	TRBV7-9	-	CASSLLSQETQYF	TGTGCCAGCAGCTTACTGTCCCAAGAGACCCAGTACTTC
TRBJ2-5	TRBD2	TRBV2	-	CASSESQLAVLPTQFPTQYF	TGTGCCAGCAGTGAGTCCCAGCTAGCGGTGTTACCGACGCAATTCCCGACCCAGTACTTC
TRBJ2-7	TRBD1	TRBV20-1	-	CSAPDRGEQYF	TGCAGTGCTCCGGACAGGGGTGAGCAGTACTTC
TRBJ1-1	-	TRBV28	-	CASSLFIRTVNTEAFF	TGTGCCAGCAGTTTATTCATCCGGACAGTAAACACTGAAGCTTTCTTT
TRBJ1-3	TRBD1	TRBV9	-	CASSVEGATGNTIYF	TGTGCCAGCAGCGTAGAGGGGGCGACTGGAAACACCATATATTTT
TRBJ1-4	-	TRBV4-1	-	CASSQDGGGGGKLFF	TGCGCCAGCAGCCAAGATGGGGGAGGAGGTGGAAAACTGTTTTTT
TRBJ2-3	-	TRBV5-1	once	CASSNSGSGTDTQYF	TGCGCCAGCAGCAACTCGGGTAGCGGAACAGATACGCAGTATTTT
TRBJ1-1	-	TRBV19	-	CASSTGGLGLSTEAFF	TGTGCCAGTAGCACGGGGGGGCTCGGGTTGTCTACTGAAGCTTTCTTT
TRBJ1-5	-	TRBV3-1/TRBV3-2	-	CASSQGTFNQPQHF	TGTGCCAGCAGCCAAGGGACATTCAATCAGCCCCAGCATTTT
TRBJ2-7	-	TRBV6-5	-	CASSLRGYEQYF	TGTGCCAGCAGTCTCCGGGGCTACGAGCAGTACTTC
TRBJ2-7	TRBD2	TRBV10-3	-	CATGRGGDYEQYF	TGTGCCACGGGGCGCGGGGGGGACTACGAGCAGTACTTC
TRBJ2-1	TRBD1	TRBV3-1/TRBV3-2	-	CASSQAPGQGFDEQFF	TGTGCCAGCAGCCAAGCGCCGGGACAGGGGTTTGATGAGCAGTTCTTC
TRBJ2-1	TRBD1	TRBV5-4	-	CASRRDRSSYNEQFF	TGTGCCAGCAGGAGGGACAGGAGCTCCTACAATGAGCAGTTCTTC
TRBJ2-7	TRBD1	TRBV5-1	-	CASRGTVEQYF	TGCGCCAGCAGGGGGACAGTCGAGCAGTACTTC
TRBJ1-2	-	TRBV5-6	-	CASSSGFSGTF	TGTGCCAGCAGCTCCGGATTTTCAGGCACCTTC
TRBJ1-6	-	TRBV4-3	-	CASSSYGNSPLHF	TGCGCCAGCAGTTCGTACGGTAATTCACCCCTCCACTTT
TRBJ1-5	TRBD1	TRBV2	few	CASSVEGAGQPQHF	TGTGCCAGCAGTGTGGAGGGGGCGGGTCAGCCCCAGCATTTT
TRBJ2-7	TRBD1	TRBV9	-	CASSRGQTFYEQYF	TGTGCCAGCAGCCGGGGACAGACCTTCTACGAGCAGTACTTC
TRBJ2-2	TRBD2	TRBV7-2	-	CASSTLAGVSGELFF	TGTGCCAGCAGCACACTAGCGGGAGTCTCCGGGGAGCTGTTTTTT
TRBJ2-1	TRBD1	TRBV5-1	-	CASNSGQGLYNEQFF	TGCGCCAGCAATTCGGGACAGGGGCTCTACAATGAGCAGTTCTTC
TRBJ2-3	TRBD2	TRBV29-1	-	CSGASGSHTDTQYF	TGCAGCGGCGCTAGCGGGAGTCACACAGATACGCAGTATTTT
TRBJ1-1	TRBD1	TRBV27	-	CASSRRTGVANTEAFF	TGTGCCAGCAGTCGACGTACAGGGGTCGCGAACACTGAAGCTTTCTTT
TRBJ2-2	-	TRBV10-1	-	CASSTGGELFF	TGCGCCAGCAGTACCGGCGGGGAGCTGTTTTTT
TRBJ2-6	-	TRBV29-1	once	CSGAESGANVLTF	TGCAGCGGAGCTGAGTCTGGGGCCAACGTCCTGACTTTC
TRBJ1-2	-	TRBV14	-	CASSQDGYPQLGQTGYTF	TGTGCCAGCAGCCAAGATGGTTATCCTCAACTTGGGCAGACTGGCTACACCTTC